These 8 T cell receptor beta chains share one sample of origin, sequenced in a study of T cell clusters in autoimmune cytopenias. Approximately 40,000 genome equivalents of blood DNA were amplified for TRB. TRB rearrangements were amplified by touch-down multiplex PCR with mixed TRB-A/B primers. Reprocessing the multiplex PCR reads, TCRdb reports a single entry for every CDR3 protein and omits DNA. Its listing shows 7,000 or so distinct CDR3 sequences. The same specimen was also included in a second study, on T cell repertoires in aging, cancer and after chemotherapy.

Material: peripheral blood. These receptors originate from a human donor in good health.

CDR3: CASSLGLAGYNEQFF. The J gene is TRBJ2-1, the V gene TRBV12-3 or TRBV12-4; the TCRdb call, TRBD2, lacks DNA for checking. CDR3 size: 15 residues.

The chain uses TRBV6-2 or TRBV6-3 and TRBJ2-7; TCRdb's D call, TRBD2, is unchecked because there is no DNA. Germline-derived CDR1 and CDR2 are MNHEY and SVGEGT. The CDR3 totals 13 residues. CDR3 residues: CASSTGGSYEQYF.

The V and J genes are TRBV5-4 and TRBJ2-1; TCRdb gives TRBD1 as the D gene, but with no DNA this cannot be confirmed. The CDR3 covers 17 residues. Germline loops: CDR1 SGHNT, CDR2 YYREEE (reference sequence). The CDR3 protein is CASSGGAGQISYNEQFF. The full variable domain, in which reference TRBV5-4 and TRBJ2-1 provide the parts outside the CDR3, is ETGVTQSPTHLIKTRGQQVTLRCSSQSGHNTVSWYQQALGQGPQFIFQYYREEENGRGNFPPRFSGLQFPNYSSELNVNALELDDSALYLCASSGGAGQISYNEQFFGPGTRLTVL.

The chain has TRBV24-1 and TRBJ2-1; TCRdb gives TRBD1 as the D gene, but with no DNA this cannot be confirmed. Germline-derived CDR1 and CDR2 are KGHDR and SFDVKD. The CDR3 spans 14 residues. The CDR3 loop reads CATSDFGDRGRKFF.

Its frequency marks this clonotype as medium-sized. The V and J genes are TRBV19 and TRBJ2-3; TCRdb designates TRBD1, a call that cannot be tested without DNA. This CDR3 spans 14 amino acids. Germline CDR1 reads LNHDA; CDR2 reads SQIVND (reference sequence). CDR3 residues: CASSSGGGTDTQYF.

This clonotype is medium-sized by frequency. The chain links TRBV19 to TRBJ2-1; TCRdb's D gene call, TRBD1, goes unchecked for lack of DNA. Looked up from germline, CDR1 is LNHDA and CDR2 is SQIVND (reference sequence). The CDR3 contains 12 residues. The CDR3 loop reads CASSVRGTEQFF.

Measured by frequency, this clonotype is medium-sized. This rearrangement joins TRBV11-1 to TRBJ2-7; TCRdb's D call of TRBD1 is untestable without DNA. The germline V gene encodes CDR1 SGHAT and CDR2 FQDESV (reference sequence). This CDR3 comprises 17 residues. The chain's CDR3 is CASSLGTTGLITYEQYF.

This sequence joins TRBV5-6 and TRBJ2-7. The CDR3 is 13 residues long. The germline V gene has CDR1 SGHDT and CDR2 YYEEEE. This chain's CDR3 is CASSLGSGYEQYF.